Described below is a single T cell receptor beta chain sequence and its context. Its specificity is not known. This sample was included in a study of T cell responses to AZD1222 COVID-19 vaccine. Whole-study findings and limits: Repertoires were collected only later (after the peak T cell response had occurred). It should be noted that donors were predominantly white British and more often female, and clonal diversity was possibly underestimated. Regions left unmutated in variants are reportedly the target of nearly half of spike-specific TCRs. Mapped onto spike, vaccine-associated CD4 TCRs spanned it and were dominant at 160-218 and 743-854.

Germline V gene data show CDR1 as DFQATT and CDR2 as SNEGSKA (reference sequence). V dropped 7 bases and J dropped 0 bases, with 7 bases sitting between them. This CDR3 is 11 amino acids long. Method: immunoSEQ multiplex PCR; TCRdb's copy keeps in-frame clones and lacks some. Found here are some 30,000 clones, about nine tenths of them singletons; the top ten hold 9.5% to 12%. The sample in question was peripheral blood, obtained 28 days after the second AZD1222 dose. This TCR came from an adult who received the AZD1222 COVID-19 vaccine. The genes are TRBV20-1 and TRBJ2-7; D is possibly TRBD2 (6 bases). CDR3 sequence reads: CSGTTSYEQYF. The DNA of the CDR3 is TGCAGTGGGACTACCTCCTACGAGCAGTACTTC.